The 9 T cell receptor beta chains in this list originate from one sample, sequenced in a study of blood T cell repertoires in COVID-19. The repertoire was sequenced with immunoSEQ multiplex PCR; TCRdb's copy has only in-frame clones and lacks some. Of 80,000 to 95,000 clones listed, around 90% are singletons. The sequencing input was peripheral blood. These receptors all come from a woman between 50 and 59 years old with active or convalescent COVID-19.

V and J are TRBV6-2 or TRBV6-3 and TRBJ1-2, with a tentative D call TRBD1 (6 bases). Germline V gene data show CDR1 as MNHEY and CDR2 as SVGEGT. V lost 0 bases and J 4 bases, leaving 24 bases between the germline ends. This CDR3 is built from 19 residues. The CDR3 loop is CASSYSAPGRGTSSYGYTF. CDR3 sequence (DNA): TGTGCCAGCAGTTACTCGGCCCCCGGCAGGGGAACCAGTAGCTATGGCTACACCTTC.

The chain uses TRBV5-1 and TRBJ2-1; TRBD2 is a possible D gene (7 bases). Germline lookup yields CDR1 SGHRS and CDR2 YFSETQ. Trimming pared 4 bases from V and 8 bases from J, leaving 25 bases between. The CDR3 is 17 residues long. CDR3 nucleotides: TGCGCCAGCAGCCTGGGAGGGGGAATTGGACGCAAGGATGAGCAGTTCTTC. Its translation is CASSLGGGIGRKDEQFF.

The chain uses TRBV19 and TRBJ1-6; perhaps TRBD1 as D (6 bases). Deletions cut 3 bases from V and 0 bases from J, with 15 bases between. The CDR3 consists of 18 residues. Germline V gene lookup returns CDR1 LNHDA and CDR2 SQIVND (reference sequence). CDR3 sequence (DNA): TGTGCCAGTAGTATGAGGCAGGGGTACGCCTCCTATAATTCACCCCTCCACTTT. This codes for CASSMRQGYASYNSPLHF.

J is TRBJ2-7 and V is TRBV14; D ambiguous. This CDR3 contains 13 residues. Per germline, CDR1 SGHDN and CDR2 FVKESK. Trimming took 4 bases from V and 0 from J, leaving 7 bases between them. CDR3 sequence (DNA): TGTGCCAGCAGCCTCGGCGGCTCCTACGAGCAGTACTTC. It is translated as CASSLGGSYEQYF. Full variable domain (missing parts from reference TRBV14 and TRBJ2-7): EAGVTQFPSHSVIEKGQTVTLRCDPISGHDNLYWYRRVMGKEIKFLLHFVKESKQDESGMPNNRFLAERTGGTYSTLKVQPAELEDSGVYFCASSLGGSYEQYFGPGTRLTVT.

V gene TRBV5-4 combines with J gene TRBJ2-2; 10 bases line up with TRBD2. Germline CDR1 SGHNT, CDR2 YYREEE (reference sequence). Trimming cost V 4 bases and J 4 bases; bases outside gene matches: 13. CDR3 size: 18 residues. DNA of the CDR3: TGTGCCAGCAGCAGGGGACTAGCGACCGGAGCGGGCACCGGGGAGCTGTTTTTT. It codes for CASSRGLATGAGTGELFF.

The chain carries TRBV4-3 and TRBJ2-1; D perhaps matches TRBD2 (6 bases). Deletions cut 0 bases from V and 14 bases from J, with 14 bases between. Germline V gives CDR1 LGHNA, CDR2 YSLEER. The CDR3 length is 13 residues. The chain's CDR3 is CASSQDWRAEKFF. The CDR3 region has the DNA TGCGCCAGCAGCCAAGATTGGAGGGCCGAAAAGTTCTTC.

The chain carries TRBV5-6 and TRBJ2-7; D remains ambiguous. Germline loops: CDR1 SGHDT, CDR2 YYEEEE. The length of the CDR3 is 13 residues. V was clipped by 2 bases and J by 4 bases, with 10 bases between them. The CDR3 spells CASSLISRYEQYF. For the CDR3, the DNA is TGTGCCAGCAGCTTAATATCCAGGTACGAGCAGTACTTC. Full variable domain (remainder filled in from reference TRBV5-6 and TRBJ2-7): DAGVTQSPTHLIKTRGQQVTLRCSPKSGHDTVSWYQQALGQGPQFIFQYYEEEERQRGNFPDRFSGHQFPNYSSELNVNALLLGDSALYLCASSLISRYEQYFGPGTRLTVT.

The V gene is TRBV30, the J gene TRBJ2-5; tentative D call: TRBD2 (6 bases). V was cut by 5 bases and J by 5 bases, with 12 bases left in between. The CDR3 has 12 amino acids. The V gene's germline CDR1 is GTSNPN and CDR2 SVGIG (reference sequence). This CDR3 is CAWEVGGETQYF. For the CDR3, the DNA is TGTGCCTGGGAGGTGGGAGGTGAGACCCAGTACTTC.

V is TRBV21-1 and J is TRBJ1-2; TRBD1 is the table's D call, not checked against the DNA. TRBV21-1 is classified as a pseudogene. The CDR3 runs 15 residues. The CDR3 DNA follows: TGTGCCAGCAGAGACAGTCCCATTACGTTATATGGCTACACCTTC. Translating gives CASRDSPITLYGYTF.